This is a list of T cell receptor beta chains from one sample in a study of regulatory T cells in long-lasting Graves disease. Each CDR3 protein is one row after TCRdb ran MiXCR on the multiplex PCR reads. The sample consists of nearly 350,000 distinct CDR3 sequences, about 20% of them appearing once. The source was peripheral blood mononuclear cells (PBMCs), collected when the disease was refractory, from a patient treated with antithyroid drugs. Source of these receptors: a female donor with Graves disease. Both conserved end residues are part of each CDR3. D genes are given only for firm matches. Where a row states a size, it is once, few, many or the class of an expanded clone; other rows omit it.

size	V	D	J	CDR3	DNA
.	TRBV14	.	TRBJ2-5	CASSRLWGLGETQYF	TGTGCCAGCAGCCGGCTGTGGGGGCTGGGGGAGACCCAGTACTTC
.	TRBV6-9	.	TRBJ1-4	CASSYRIWGPSTNEKLFF	TGTGCCAGCAGTTACAGGATCTGGGGTCCCTCAACTAATGAAAAACTGTTTTTT
.	TRBV10-3	.	TRBJ1-1	CAITRGVDTEAFF	TGTGCCATCACCCGGGGTGTTGACACTGAAGCTTTCTTT
many	TRBV15	.	TRBJ1-2	CATSREEGHSGGYTF	TGTGCCACCAGCAGAGAGGAGGGGCACAGTGGAGGCTACACCTTC
few	TRBV4-1	.	TRBJ2-7	CASSQGTVSSYEQYF	TGCGCCAGCAGCCAAGGGACAGTGAGCTCCTACGAGCAGTACTTC
many	TRBV3-1	.	TRBJ1-2	CASSENREGYGYTF	TGTGCCAGCAGCGAAAACAGGGAGGGCTATGGCTACACCTTC
once	TRBV3-1	TRBD2	TRBJ2-5	CATSQEAPRGEQETQYF	TGTGCCACCAGCCAAGAGGCCCCGCGGGGGGAGCAAGAGACCCAGTACTTC
many	TRBV6-1	TRBD1	TRBJ1-6	CASRPGQGKSSPLHF	TGTGCCAGCAGACCAGGACAGGGGAAAAGTTCACCCCTCCACTTT
many	TRBV7-8	.	TRBJ1-2	CASSPGLFQDYGYTF	TGTGCCAGCAGCCCGGGCCTATTCCAAGACTATGGCTACACCTTC
few	TRBV24-1	.	TRBJ1-2	CATSDYLNGGYTF	TGTGCCACCAGTGACTACCTGAATGGAGGCTACACCTTC